This TCR beta chain was sequenced during a study of T cells in localized non-small cell lung cancer. The study, taken as a whole, reports: Owing to sequencing of a solitary tumor region, heterogeneity cannot be discounted.

Sequencing used immunoSEQ multiplex PCR; TCRdb keeps in-frame clones, though not all of them. The data hold about 82,000 clones, with about three quarters observed a single time. On this clone itself: Its antigen is currently unknown.

The germline gives CDR1 SGHRS, CDR2 YFSETQ. Trimming took off 1 base at V and 5 bases at J, with 15 bases between the two ends. There are 15 residues in the CDR3. This TCR derives from a man between 40 and 75 years old with stage II squamous cell lung carcinoma. Source: PBMCs, taken before any cancer treatment. The chain recombines TRBV5-1 with TRBJ2-5; D possibly corresponds to TRBD1 (6 bases). The chain's CDR3 is CASSLNGQRGETQYF. The CDR3 DNA is TGCGCCAGCAGCTTGAATGGACAGCGAGGGGAGACCCAGTACTTC.